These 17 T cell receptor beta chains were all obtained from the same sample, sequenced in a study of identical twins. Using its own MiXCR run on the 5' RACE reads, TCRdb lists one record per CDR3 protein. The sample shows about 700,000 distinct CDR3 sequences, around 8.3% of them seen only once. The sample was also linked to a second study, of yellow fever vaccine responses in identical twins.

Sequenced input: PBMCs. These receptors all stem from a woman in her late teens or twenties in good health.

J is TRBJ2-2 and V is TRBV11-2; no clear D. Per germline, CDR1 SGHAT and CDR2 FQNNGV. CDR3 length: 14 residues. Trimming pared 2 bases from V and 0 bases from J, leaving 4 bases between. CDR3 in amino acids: CASSLKPNTGELFF. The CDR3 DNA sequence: TGTGCCAGCAGCTTAAAACCGAACACCGGGGAGCTGTTTTTT.

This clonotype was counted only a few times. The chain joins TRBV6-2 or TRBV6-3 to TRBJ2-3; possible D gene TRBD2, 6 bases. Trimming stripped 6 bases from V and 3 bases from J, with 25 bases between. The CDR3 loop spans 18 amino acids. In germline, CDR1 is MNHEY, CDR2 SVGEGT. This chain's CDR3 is CASSSGAWRDPFTDTQYF. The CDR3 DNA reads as TGTGCCAGCAGCTCGGGTGCGTGGAGGGACCCTTTTACAGATACGCAGTATTTT.

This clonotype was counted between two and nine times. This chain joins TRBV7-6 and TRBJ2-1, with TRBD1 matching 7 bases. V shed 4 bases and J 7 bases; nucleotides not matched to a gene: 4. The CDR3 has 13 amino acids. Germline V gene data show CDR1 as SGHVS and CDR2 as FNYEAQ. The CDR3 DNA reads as TGTGCCAGCAGCTGGGACAGTCTTAATGAGCAGTTCTTC. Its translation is CASSWDSLNEQFF.

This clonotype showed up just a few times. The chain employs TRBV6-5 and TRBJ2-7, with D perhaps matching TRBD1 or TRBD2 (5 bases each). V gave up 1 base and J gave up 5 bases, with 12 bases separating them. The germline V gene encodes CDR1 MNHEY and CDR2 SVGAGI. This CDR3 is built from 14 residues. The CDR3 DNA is TGTGCCAGCAGTTACTACCCTCGAGGGGACGAGCAGTACTTC. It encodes CASSYYPRGDEQYF.

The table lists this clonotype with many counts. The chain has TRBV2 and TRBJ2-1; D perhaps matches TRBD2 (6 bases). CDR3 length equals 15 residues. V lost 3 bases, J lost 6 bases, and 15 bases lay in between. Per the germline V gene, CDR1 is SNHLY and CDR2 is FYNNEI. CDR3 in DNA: TGTGCCAGCAGTGAGGCGGCCCAGCGGGTCAATGAGCAGTTCTTC. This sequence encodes CASSEAAQRVNEQFF.

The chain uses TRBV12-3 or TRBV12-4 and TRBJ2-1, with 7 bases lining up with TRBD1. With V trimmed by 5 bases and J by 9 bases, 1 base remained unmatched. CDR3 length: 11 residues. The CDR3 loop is CASSQGVEQFF. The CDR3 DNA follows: TGTGCCAGCAGTCAGGGGGTTGAGCAGTTCTTC.

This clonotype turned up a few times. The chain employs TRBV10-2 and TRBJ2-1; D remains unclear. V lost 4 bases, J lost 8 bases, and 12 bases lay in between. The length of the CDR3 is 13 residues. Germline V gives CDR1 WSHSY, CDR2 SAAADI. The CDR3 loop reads CASSGPSGYEQFF. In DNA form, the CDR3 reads TGCGCCAGCAGTGGGCCTTCCGGCTATGAGCAGTTCTTC.

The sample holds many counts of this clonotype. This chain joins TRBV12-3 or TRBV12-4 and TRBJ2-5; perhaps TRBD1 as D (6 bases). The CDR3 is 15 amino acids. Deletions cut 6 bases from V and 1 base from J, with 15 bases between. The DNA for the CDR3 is TGTGCCAGCAGCTCTGCAGGGGCTCTCCAAGAGACCCAGTACTTC. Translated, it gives CASSSAGALQETQYF.

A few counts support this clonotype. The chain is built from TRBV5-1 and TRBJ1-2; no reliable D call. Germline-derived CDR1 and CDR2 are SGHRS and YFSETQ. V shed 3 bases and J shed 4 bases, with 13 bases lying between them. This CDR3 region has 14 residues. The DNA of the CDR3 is TGCGCCAGCAGCTCAGAAGACGCCGTCTATGGCTACACCTTC. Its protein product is CASSSEDAVYGYTF.

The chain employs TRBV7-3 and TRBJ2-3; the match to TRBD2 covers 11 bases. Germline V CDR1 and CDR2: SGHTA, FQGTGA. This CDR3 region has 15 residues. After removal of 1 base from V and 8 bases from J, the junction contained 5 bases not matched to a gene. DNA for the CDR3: TGTGCCAGCAGCTTAAGCACGGGACTAGCGGCTACGCAGTATTTT. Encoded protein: CASSLSTGLAATQYF.

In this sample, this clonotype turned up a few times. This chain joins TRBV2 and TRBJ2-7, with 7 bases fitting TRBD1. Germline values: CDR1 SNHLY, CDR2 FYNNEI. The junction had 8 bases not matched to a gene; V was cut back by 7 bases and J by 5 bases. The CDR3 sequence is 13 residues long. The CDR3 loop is CASIIDRVNEQYF. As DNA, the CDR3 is TGTGCCAGCATCATCGACAGGGTTAACGAGCAGTACTTC.

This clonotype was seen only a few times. The CDR3 DNA reads as TGTGCCAGCACCCCGAACGAGAAACGGGATACGCAGTATTTT. Amino acid sequence: CASTPNEKRDTQYF. The chain has TRBV27 and TRBJ2-3, with D unresolved. The V gene's germline CDR1 is MNHEY and CDR2 SMNVEV (reference sequence). With 7 bases removed from V and 6 bases from J, the gap between germline ends came to 17 bases. This CDR3 region has 14 residues.

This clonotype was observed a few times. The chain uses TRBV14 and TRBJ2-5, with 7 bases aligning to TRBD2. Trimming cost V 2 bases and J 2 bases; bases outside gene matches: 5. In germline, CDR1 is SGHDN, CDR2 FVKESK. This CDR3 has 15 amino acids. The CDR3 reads CASSQTGTIQETQYF. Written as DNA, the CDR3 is TGTGCCAGCAGCCAAACCGGGACTATTCAAGAGACCCAGTACTTC.

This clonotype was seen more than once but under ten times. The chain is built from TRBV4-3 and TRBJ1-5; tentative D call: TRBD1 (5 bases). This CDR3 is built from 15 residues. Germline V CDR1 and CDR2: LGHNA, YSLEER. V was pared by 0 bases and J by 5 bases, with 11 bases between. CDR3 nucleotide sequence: TGCGCCAGCAGCCAAGATGCAGGGTTAGATCAGCCCCAGCATTTT. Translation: CASSQDAGLDQPQHF.

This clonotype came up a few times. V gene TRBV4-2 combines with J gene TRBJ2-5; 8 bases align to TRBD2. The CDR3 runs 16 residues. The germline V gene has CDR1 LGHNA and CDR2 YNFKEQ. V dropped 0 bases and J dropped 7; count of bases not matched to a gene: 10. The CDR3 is CASSQESSGGLGTQYF. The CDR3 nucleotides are TGTGCCAGCAGCCAAGAGAGCAGCGGGGGTTTGGGGACCCAGTACTTC.

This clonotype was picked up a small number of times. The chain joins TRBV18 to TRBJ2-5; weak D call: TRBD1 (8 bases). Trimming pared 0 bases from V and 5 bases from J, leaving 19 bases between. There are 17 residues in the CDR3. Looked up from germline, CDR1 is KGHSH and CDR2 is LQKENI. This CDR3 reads CASSPPDTTGGGETQYF. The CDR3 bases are TGTGCCAGCTCACCACCGGACACTACAGGGGGAGGGGAGACCCAGTACTTC.

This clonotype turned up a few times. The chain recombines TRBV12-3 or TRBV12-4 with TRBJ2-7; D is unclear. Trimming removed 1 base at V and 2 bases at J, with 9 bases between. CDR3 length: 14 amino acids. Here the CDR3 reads CASSLGDMTYEQYF. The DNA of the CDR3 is TGTGCCAGCAGTTTAGGGGATATGACCTACGAGCAGTACTTC.